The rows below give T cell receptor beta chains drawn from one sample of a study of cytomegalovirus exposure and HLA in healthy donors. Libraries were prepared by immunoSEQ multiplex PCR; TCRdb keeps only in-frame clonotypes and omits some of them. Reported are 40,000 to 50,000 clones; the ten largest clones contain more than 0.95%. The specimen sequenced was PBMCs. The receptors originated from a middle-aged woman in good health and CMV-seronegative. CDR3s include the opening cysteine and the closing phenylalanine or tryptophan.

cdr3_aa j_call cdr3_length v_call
CASGRQGIEQYF TRBJ2-7 12 TRBV7-2
CASSEYDSSYEQYF TRBJ2-7 14 TRBV6-1
CASSGGQLNSGNTIYF TRBJ1-3 16 TRBV2
CASSISYEQYF TRBJ2-7 11 TRBV5-1
CASSPRSRTGYTDTQYF TRBJ2-3 17 TRBV18
CASSQVRGSGHTQYF TRBJ2-3 15 TRBV4-3
CASSLGGKSSREQYF TRBJ2-7 15 TRBV5-6
CASSDRVFNQPQHF TRBJ1-5 14 TRBV25-1
CASSLRRGSYEQYF TRBJ2-7 14 TRBV5-1
CASRAWNQPQHF TRBJ1-5 12 TRBV6-5
CASSSAKSYEPQHF TRBJ1-5 14 TRBV7-9
CASRKTAQETQYF TRBJ2-5 13 TRBV5-1
CASSVGGLYGYTF TRBJ1-2 13 TRBV9
CASSSGQNYGYTF TRBJ1-2 13 TRBV28
CASSPMRTGGSSGANVLTF TRBJ2-6 19 TRBV18
CAWSVGAGSYNEQFF TRBJ2-1 15 TRBV30
CASSVDLQLNTEAFF TRBJ1-1 15 TRBV9
CASSPSLYEQYF TRBJ2-7 12 TRBV28
CASPEGQGQNEQYF TRBJ2-7 14 TRBV27
CASSQTSGGSYEQYF TRBJ2-7 15 TRBV18
CASSFSGTGGHEQYF TRBJ2-7 15 TRBV5-8
CASSLGGSTGLNEQFF TRBJ2-1 16 TRBV28
CASSLARAGEQYF TRBJ2-7 13 TRBV5-6
CASSLLGGRNTEAFF TRBJ1-1 15 TRBV7-2
CASSSSANYGYTF TRBJ1-2 13 TRBV11-2
CASSAPGQGAYEQYF TRBJ2-7 15 TRBV2
CASSSNSGPGELFF TRBJ2-2 14 TRBV5-1
CAWKVLAGGPYNEQFF TRBJ2-1 16 TRBV30
CSVGQVYEQYF TRBJ2-7 11 TRBV29-1
CASSKTSGRNLNEQFF TRBJ2-1 16 TRBV7-9
CASSYVAAAYEQYF TRBJ2-7 14 TRBV5-1
CASSLQGALGYTF TRBJ1-2 13 TRBV28
CASSLSSGELFF TRBJ2-2 12 TRBV28
CASSVVSGTPHEQYF TRBJ2-7 15 TRBV6-1
CASSKATGAPNYEQYF TRBJ2-7 16 TRBV5-4
CSVVQGAYGYTF TRBJ1-2 12 TRBV29-1
CASSPGQVINEQFF TRBJ2-1 14 TRBV18
CASSRDYEPYQPQHF TRBJ1-5 15 TRBV6-1
CASAPQGGQPQHF TRBJ1-5 13 TRBV6-6
CASSLEQGTVNTEAFF TRBJ1-1 16 TRBV5-1
CASSPGTRFYEQYF TRBJ2-7 14 TRBV6-1
CASSVGMTSSDNEQFF TRBJ2-1 16 TRBV9
CASSVEGLAAYEQYF TRBJ2-7 15 TRBV9
CASSETLTSDNEQFF TRBJ2-1 15 TRBV6-1
CASSDRGAHLTYEQYF TRBJ2-7 16 TRBV7-2
CSARAASGPYF TRBJ2-7 11 TRBV20-1
CATSPDRNYGYTF TRBJ1-2 13 TRBV15
CASSLGQGDTQYF TRBJ2-3 13 TRBV5-8
CASSQDRRLAFNEQFF TRBJ2-1 16 TRBV4-3
CASSESRISSYNEQFF TRBJ2-1 16 TRBV2